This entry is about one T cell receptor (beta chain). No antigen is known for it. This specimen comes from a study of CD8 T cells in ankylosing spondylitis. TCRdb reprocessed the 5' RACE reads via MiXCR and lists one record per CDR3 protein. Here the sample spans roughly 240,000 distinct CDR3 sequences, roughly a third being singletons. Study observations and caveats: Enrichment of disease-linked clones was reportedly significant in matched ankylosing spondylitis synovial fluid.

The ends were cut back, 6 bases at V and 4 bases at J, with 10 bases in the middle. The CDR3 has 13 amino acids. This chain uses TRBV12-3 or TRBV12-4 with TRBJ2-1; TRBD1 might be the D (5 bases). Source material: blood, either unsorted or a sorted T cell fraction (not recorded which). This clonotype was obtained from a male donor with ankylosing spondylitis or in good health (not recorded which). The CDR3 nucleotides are TGTGCCAGCAGGAAGACAGATTACAATGAGCAGTTCTTC. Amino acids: CASRKTDYNEQFF.